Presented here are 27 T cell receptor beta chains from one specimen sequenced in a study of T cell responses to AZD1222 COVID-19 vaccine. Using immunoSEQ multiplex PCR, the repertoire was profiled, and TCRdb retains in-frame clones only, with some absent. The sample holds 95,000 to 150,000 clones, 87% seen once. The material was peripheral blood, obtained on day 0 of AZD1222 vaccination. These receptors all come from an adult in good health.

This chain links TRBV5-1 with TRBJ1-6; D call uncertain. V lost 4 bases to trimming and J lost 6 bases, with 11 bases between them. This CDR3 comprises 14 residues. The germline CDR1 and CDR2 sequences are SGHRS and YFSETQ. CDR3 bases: TGCGCCAGCAGCCCGACAATTGGTAATTCACCCCTCCACTTT. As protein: CASSPTIGNSPLHF. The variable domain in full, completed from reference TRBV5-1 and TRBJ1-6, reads KAGVTQTPRYLIKTRGQQVTLSCSPISGHRSVSWYQQTPGQGLQFLFEYFSETQRNKGNFPGRFSGRQFSNSRSEMNVSTLELGDSALYLCASSPTIGNSPLHFGNGTRLTVT.

CDR3: CASSLGGGAYQPQHF. The CDR3 coding sequence is TGCGCCAGCAGCTTGGGGGGTGGGGCATATCAGCCCCAGCATTTT. J is TRBJ1-5 and V is TRBV5-1; D possibly corresponds to TRBD1 (5 bases). V shed 0 bases and J shed 5 bases, with 12 bases lying between them. Germline CDR1 SGHRS, CDR2 YFSETQ. The CDR3 totals 15 residues.

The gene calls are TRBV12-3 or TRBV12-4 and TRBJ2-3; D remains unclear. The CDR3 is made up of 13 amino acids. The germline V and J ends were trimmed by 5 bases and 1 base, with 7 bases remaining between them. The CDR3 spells CASSGPGTDTQYF. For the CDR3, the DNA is TGTGCCAGCAGTGGCCCCGGCACAGATACGCAGTATTTT.

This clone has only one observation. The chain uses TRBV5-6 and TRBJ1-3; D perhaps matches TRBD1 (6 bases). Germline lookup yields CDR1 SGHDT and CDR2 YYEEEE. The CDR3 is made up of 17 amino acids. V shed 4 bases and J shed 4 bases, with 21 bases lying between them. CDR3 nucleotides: TGTGCCAGCAGCCATGGGACAACTCAACGTCTCGGAAACACCATATATTTT. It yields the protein CASSHGTTQRLGNTIYF. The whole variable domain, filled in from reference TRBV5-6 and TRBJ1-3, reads DAGVTQSPTHLIKTRGQQVTLRCSPKSGHDTVSWYQQALGQGPQFIFQYYEEEERQRGNFPDRFSGHQFPNYSSELNVNALLLGDSALYLCASSHGTTQRLGNTIYFGEGSWLTVV.

Written as DNA, the CDR3 is TGCGCCAGCAGCCAAGATAGAACCCGGGGCCTCACTGAAGCTTTCTTT. Protein sequence: CASSQDRTRGLTEAFF. The rearrangement joins TRBV4-3 to TRBJ1-1; possibly TRBD1 for D (5 bases). Germline-derived CDR1 and CDR2 are LGHNA and YSLEER. This CDR3 spans 16 amino acids. V was shortened by 0 bases and J by 4 bases, with 15 bases between the two germline ends.

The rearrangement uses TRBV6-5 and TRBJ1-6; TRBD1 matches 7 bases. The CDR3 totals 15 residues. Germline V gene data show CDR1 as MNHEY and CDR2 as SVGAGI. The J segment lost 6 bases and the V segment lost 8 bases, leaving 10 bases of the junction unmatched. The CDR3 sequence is CASGGLGTANSPLHF. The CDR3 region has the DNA TGTGCCAGCGGGGGTTTAGGGACAGCTAATTCACCCCTCCACTTT.

The CDR3 loop is CASSRQDYEQYF. For the CDR3, the DNA is TGTGCCAGCAGTCGACAGGACTACGAGCAGTACTTC. The rearrangement links TRBV6-5 to TRBJ2-7; D is perhaps TRBD1 (6 bases). Looked up from germline, CDR1 is MNHEY and CDR2 is SVGAGI. The CDR3 is 12 residues long. V was shortened by 5 bases and J by 3 bases, with 8 bases between the two germline ends.

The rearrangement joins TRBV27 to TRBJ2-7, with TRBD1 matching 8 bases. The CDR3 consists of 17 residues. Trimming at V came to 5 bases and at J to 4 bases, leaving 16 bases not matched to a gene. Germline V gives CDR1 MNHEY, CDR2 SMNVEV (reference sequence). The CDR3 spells CASSANRGTGSLYEQYF. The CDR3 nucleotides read TGTGCCAGCAGTGCAAACCGTGGGACAGGTTCCTTGTACGAGCAGTACTTC.

The CDR3 nucleotides are TGTGCTGGACCCCCTATGGGGACAGGGAGGACAGATACGCAGTATTTT. Translated: CAGPPMGTGRTDTQYF. The chain joins TRBV12-5 to TRBJ2-3, with 9 bases lining up with TRBD1. The CDR3 length is 16 residues. Unmatched junction bases numbered 15, after V lost 11 bases and J lost 3 bases. Germline V gives CDR1 LGHNT, CDR2 FRNRAP.

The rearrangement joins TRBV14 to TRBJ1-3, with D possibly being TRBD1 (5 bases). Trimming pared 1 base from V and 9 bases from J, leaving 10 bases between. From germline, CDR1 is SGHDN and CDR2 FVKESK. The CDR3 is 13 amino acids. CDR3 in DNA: TGTGCCAGCAGCCAAGGTTCTGGGGGCACCATATATTTT. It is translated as CASSQGSGGTIYF.

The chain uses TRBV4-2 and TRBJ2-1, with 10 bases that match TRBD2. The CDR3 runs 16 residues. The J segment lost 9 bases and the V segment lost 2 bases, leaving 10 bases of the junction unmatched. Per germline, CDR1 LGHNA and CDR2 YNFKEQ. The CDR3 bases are TGTGCCAGCAGCCAAACCACCAGCGGGGGGGCCATTGAGCAGTTCTTC. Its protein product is CASSQTTSGGAIEQFF.

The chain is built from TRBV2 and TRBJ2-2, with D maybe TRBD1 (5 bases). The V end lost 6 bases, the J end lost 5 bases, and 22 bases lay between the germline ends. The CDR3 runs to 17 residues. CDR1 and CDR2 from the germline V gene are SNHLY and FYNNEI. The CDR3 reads CASSQTPRQTQTGELFF. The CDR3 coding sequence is TGTGCCAGCAGCCAAACCCCCCGACAGACCCAAACCGGGGAGCTGTTTTTT.

Here the CDR3 DNA reads TGTGCCAGCAGTCTGGGACGGGAGCAGTACTTC. It translates to CASSLGREQYF. The V and J genes are TRBV6-2 or TRBV6-3 and TRBJ2-7, with D perhaps being TRBD1 or TRBD2 (5 bases each). Germline CDR1 reads MNHEY; CDR2 reads SVGEGT. The CDR3 contains 11 residues. V lost 5 bases, J lost 7 bases, and 9 bases lay in between.

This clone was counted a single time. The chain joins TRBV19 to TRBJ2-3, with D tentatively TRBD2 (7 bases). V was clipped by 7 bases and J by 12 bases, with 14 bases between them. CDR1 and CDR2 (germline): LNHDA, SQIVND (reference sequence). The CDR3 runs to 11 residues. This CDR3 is CASMHREGQYF. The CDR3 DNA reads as TGTGCCAGTATGCACAGGGAGGGTCAGTATTTT.

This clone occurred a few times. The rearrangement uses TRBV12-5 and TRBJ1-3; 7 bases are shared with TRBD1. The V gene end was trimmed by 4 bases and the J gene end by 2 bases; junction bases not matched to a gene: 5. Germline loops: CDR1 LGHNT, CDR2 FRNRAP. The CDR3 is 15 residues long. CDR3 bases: TGTGCTAGTGGTTCCGGACAGGCTCCTGGAAACACCATATATTTT. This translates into CASGSGQAPGNTIYF.

CDR3 in amino acids: CASSRGTGGNTIYF. The CDR3 DNA reads as TGCGCCAGCAGCCGCGGGACGGGTGGAAACACCATATATTTT. The genes are TRBV4-1 and TRBJ1-3; possibly TRBD1 for D (5 bases). Germline CDR1 MGHRA, CDR2 YSYEKL. This CDR3 spans 14 amino acids. Trimming stripped 4 bases from V and 3 bases from J, with 10 bases between.

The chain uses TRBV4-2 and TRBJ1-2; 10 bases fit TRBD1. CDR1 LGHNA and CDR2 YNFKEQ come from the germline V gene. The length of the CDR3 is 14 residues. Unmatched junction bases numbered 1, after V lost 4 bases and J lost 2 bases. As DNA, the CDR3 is TGTGCCAGCAGCCGGGACAGGGGAAACTATGGCTACACCTTC. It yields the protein CASSRDRGNYGYTF.

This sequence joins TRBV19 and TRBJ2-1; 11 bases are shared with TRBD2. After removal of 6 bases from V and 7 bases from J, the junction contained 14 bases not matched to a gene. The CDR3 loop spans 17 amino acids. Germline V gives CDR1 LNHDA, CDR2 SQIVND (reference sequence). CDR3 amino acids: CASSVTSGVLPGNEQFF. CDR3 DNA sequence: TGTGCCAGTAGCGTGACTAGCGGGGTTCTACCGGGGAATGAGCAGTTCTTC.

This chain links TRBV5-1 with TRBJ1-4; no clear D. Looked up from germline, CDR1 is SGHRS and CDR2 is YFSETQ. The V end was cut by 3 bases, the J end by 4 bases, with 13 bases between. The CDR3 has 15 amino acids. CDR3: CASSSVGLGNEKLFF. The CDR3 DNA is TGCGCCAGCAGCTCGGTGGGCTTAGGTAATGAAAAACTGTTTTTT.

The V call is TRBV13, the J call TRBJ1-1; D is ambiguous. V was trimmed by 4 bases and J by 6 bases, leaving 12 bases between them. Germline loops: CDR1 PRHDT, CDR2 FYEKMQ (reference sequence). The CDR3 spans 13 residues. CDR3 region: CASSSNRVPEAFF. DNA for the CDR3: TGTGCCAGCAGCTCGAACCGGGTCCCTGAAGCTTTCTTT.

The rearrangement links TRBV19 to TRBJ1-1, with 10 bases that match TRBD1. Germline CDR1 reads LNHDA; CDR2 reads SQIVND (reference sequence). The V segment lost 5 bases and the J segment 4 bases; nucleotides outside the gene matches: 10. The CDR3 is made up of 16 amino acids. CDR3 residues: CASSFPSGTGATEAFF. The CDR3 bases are TGTGCCAGTAGTTTCCCCTCCGGGACAGGGGCCACTGAAGCTTTCTTT.

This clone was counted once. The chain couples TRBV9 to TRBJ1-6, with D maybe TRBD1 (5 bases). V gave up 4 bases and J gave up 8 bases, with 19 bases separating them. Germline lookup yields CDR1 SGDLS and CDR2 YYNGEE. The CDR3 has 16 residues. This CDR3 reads CASSPSSLGTYSPLHF. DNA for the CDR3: TGTGCCAGCAGCCCCTCGAGTCTTGGGACTTATTCACCCCTCCACTTT. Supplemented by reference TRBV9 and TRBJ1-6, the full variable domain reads DSGVTQTPKHLITATGQRVTLRCSPRSGDLSVYWYQQSLDQGLQFLIQYYNGEERAKGNILERFSAQQFPDLHSELNLSSLELGDSALYFCASSPSSLGTYSPLHFGNGTRLTVT.

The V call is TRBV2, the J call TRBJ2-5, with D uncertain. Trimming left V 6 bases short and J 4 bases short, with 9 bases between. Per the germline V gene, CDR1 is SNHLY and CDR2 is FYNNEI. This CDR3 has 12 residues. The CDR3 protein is CASRVLRETQYF. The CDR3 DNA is TGTGCCAGCAGGGTCCTGAGAGAGACCCAGTACTTC.

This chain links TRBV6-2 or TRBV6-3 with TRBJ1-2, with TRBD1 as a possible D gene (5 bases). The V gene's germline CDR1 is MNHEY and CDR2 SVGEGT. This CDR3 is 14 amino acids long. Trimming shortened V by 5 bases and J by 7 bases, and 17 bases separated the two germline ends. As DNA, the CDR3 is TGTGCCAGCAGTCCGCCCGCAGGTAGGGGTGGCTACACCTTC. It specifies CASSPPAGRGGYTF.

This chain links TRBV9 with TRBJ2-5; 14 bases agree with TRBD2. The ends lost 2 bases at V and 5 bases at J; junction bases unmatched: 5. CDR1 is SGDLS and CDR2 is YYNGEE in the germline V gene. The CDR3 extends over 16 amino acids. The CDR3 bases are TGTGCCAGCAGCGTTGGACTAGCGGGGGGCGAGGAGACCCAGTACTTC. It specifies CASSVGLAGGEETQYF.

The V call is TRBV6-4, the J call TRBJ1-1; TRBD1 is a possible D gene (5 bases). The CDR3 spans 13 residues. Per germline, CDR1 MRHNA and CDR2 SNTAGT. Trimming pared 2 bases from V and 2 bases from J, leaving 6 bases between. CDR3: CASSDRDNTEAFF. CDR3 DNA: TGTGCCAGCAGTGACCGGGACAACACTGAAGCTTTCTTT.

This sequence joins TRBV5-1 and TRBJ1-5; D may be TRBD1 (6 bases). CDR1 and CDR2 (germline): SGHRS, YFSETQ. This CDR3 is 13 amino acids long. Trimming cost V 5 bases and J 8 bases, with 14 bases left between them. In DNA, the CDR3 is TGCGCCAGCAGTTTTACAGGGTATGAGCCCCAGCATTTT. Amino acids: CASSFTGYEPQHF.